The text below deals with one T cell receptor (beta chain). The data originate from a study of control samples from healthy donors and cancer patients. The CDR3 is 14 residues long. V was pared by 2 bases and J by 5 bases, with 5 bases of the junction left unmatched. Germline V gene lookup returns CDR1 WNHNN and CDR2 SYGVQD (reference sequence). TCRdb's copy holds only in-frame clones and misses some; the assay was immunoSEQ multiplex PCR. The sample has 60,000 to 85,000 clones, approximately 92% seen once. This sequence originates from a woman between 55 and 75 years old in good health. The sample comprised blood. The chain links TRBV10-1 to TRBJ2-5; 7 bases line up with TRBD1. The CDR3, as DNA: TGCGCCAGCAGTGAGGGGACAGAGACGGAGACCCAGTACTTC. This gives the protein CASSEGTETETQYF.